This TCR beta chain emerged from a study of shared clonotypes between healthy human individuals. Study-level findings and limits: Expectations were that clonotype sharing among donors would be affected by sequencing depth. Richness estimates generally favored naive over memory subsets.

This CDR3 contains 19 residues. V was clipped by 0 bases and J by 4 bases; unmatched bases: 13. Assay used: immunoSEQ multiplex PCR; TCRdb lists only in-frame clones, some missing. The sample has roughly 2,000,000 clones; 93% are singletons. About this clone itself: Its antigen remains unidentified.

CD45RO negativity and positive selection for CCR7 defined naive CD8 cells, a population that excluded terminally differentiated effector memory CD45RA+ cells. Sequenced material: naive CD8+ T cells from PBMCs. The origin of this receptor is a man aged 18 to 30 in good health. Some clones in this sample may be carry-over from other donors' samples. The V call is TRBV23-1, the J call TRBJ1-5; 9 positions match TRBD1. TRBV23-1 is flagged as an ORF with uncertain function. CDR3 residues: CASSQSLQGASVINQPQHF. As DNA, the CDR3 is TGCGCCAGCAGTCAATCCCTACAGGGGGCGAGTGTCATAAATCAGCCCCAGCATTTT.